The rows below give T cell receptor beta chains drawn from one sample of a study of T cell responses to AZD1222 COVID-19 vaccine. The protocol was immunoSEQ multiplex PCR, while the TCRdb copy is restricted to in-frame clones and leaves out a portion. The table shows about 130,000 clones, with 84% occurring only once. Here the sequenced sample was peripheral blood, taken on day 0 of AZD1222 vaccination. The receptors were gathered from an adult in good health. Both conserved end residues are part of each CDR3. D genes are given only for firm matches. Clone size is given for some rows only: seen once, a few or many times, or a class if the clone is expanded.

d_gene: TRBD1
v_gene: TRBV2
j_gene: TRBJ1-5
abundance: few
CDR3aa: CASNPGQGPSNQPQHF
CDR3nt: TGTGCCAGTAACCCGGGACAGGGCCCTTCCAATCAGCCCCAGCATTTT

d_gene: TRBD1
v_gene: TRBV6-5
j_gene: TRBJ1-3
abundance: .
CDR3aa: CASSLGQGLGNTIYF
CDR3nt: TGTGCCAGCAGCCTTGGACAGGGGCTTGGAAACACCATATATTTT

d_gene: TRBD1
v_gene: TRBV5-1
j_gene: TRBJ2-5
abundance: .
CDR3aa: CASSYTGEETQYF
CDR3nt: TGCGCCAGCAGCTACACAGGGGAAGAGACCCAGTACTTC

d_gene: .
v_gene: TRBV5-4
j_gene: TRBJ2-7
abundance: .
CDR3aa: CASRRDPHEQYF
CDR3nt: TGTGCCAGCAGAAGGGACCCCCACGAGCAGTACTTC

d_gene: .
v_gene: TRBV5-4
j_gene: TRBJ2-5
abundance: .
CDR3aa: CASSSPSQYYQETQYF
CDR3nt: TGTGCCAGCAGCTCCCCGAGTCAGTATTATCAAGAGACCCAGTACTTC

d_gene: .
v_gene: TRBV9
j_gene: TRBJ2-5
abundance: .
CDR3aa: CASSVGAGPMDQYF
CDR3nt: TGTGCCAGCAGCGTAGGGGCAGGACCCATGGACCAGTACTTC

d_gene: TRBD2
v_gene: TRBV11-2
j_gene: TRBJ2-3
abundance: .
CDR3aa: CASSSWTSATDTQYF
CDR3nt: TGTGCCAGCAGCTCGTGGACTAGCGCCACAGATACGCAGTATTTT

d_gene: .
v_gene: TRBV7-3
j_gene: TRBJ2-2
abundance: .
CDR3aa: CASSLSRWDSGTGELFF
CDR3nt: TGTGCCAGCAGCTTAAGCCGGTGGGACTCAGGGACCGGGGAGCTGTTTTTT

d_gene: TRBD1
v_gene: TRBV11-2
j_gene: TRBJ1-1
abundance: .
CDR3aa: CASSSVRQGANTEAFF
CDR3nt: TGTGCCAGCAGCTCAGTAAGACAGGGGGCAAATACTGAAGCTTTCTTT

d_gene: .
v_gene: TRBV2
j_gene: TRBJ1-3
abundance: .
CDR3aa: CASSYFGAGSGNTIYF
CDR3nt: .

d_gene: .
v_gene: TRBV9
j_gene: TRBJ1-5
abundance: .
CDR3aa: CASSATGSNQPQHF
CDR3nt: TGTGCCAGCAGCGCAACGGGTAGCAATCAGCCCCAGCATTTT

d_gene: .
v_gene: TRBV6-5
j_gene: TRBJ1-5
abundance: few
CDR3aa: CASRRGDSNQPQHF
CDR3nt: TGTGCCAGCAGGAGGGGAGATAGCAATCAGCCCCAGCATTTT

d_gene: .
v_gene: TRBV18
j_gene: TRBJ1-2
abundance: once
CDR3aa: CASSPLAETNYGYTF
CDR3nt: TGTGCCAGCTCACCACTGGCAGAAACTAACTATGGCTACACCTTC

d_gene: .
v_gene: TRBV11-2
j_gene: TRBJ1-1
abundance: .
CDR3aa: CASRQQLNTEAFF
CDR3nt: TGTGCCAGTAGACAGCAGCTGAACACTGAAGCTTTCTTT

d_gene: .
v_gene: TRBV10-2
j_gene: TRBJ2-7
abundance: few
CDR3aa: CASSEGNYYEQYF
CDR3nt: TGCGCCAGCAGTGAGGGGAATTACTACGAGCAGTACTTC

d_gene: .
v_gene: TRBV30
j_gene: TRBJ1-3
abundance: .
CDR3aa: CAWGWDGSVSGNTIYF
CDR3nt: TGTGCCTGGGGATGGGACGGATCCGTCTCTGGAAACACCATATATTTT

d_gene: .
v_gene: TRBV12-3/TRBV12-4
j_gene: TRBJ1-1
abundance: .
CDR3aa: CASSPPGRSEAFF
CDR3nt: TGTGCCAGCAGCCCTCCCGGGAGGAGTGAAGCTTTCTTT

d_gene: .
v_gene: TRBV6-5
j_gene: TRBJ1-5
abundance: few
CDR3aa: CASRREPQHF
CDR3nt: TGTGCCAGCAGGAGGGAGCCCCAGCATTTT

d_gene: .
v_gene: TRBV7-9
j_gene: TRBJ2-7
abundance: .
CDR3aa: CASSPRGSLRDEQYF
CDR3nt: TGTGCCAGCAGCCCGAGGGGCAGCTTGAGGGACGAGCAGTACTTC

d_gene: TRBD1
v_gene: TRBV5-5
j_gene: TRBJ2-2
abundance: few
CDR3aa: CASRPLFGQGAHTGELFF
CDR3nt: TGTGCCAGCAGGCCGCTATTTGGACAGGGGGCCCACACCGGGGAGCTGTTTTTT

d_gene: TRBD1
v_gene: TRBV6-1
j_gene: TRBJ1-4
abundance: .
CDR3aa: CASSEEGTGAGEKLFF
CDR3nt: TGTGCCAGCAGTGAAGAAGGGACAGGGGCAGGGGAAAAACTGTTTTTT

d_gene: .
v_gene: TRBV19
j_gene: TRBJ1-5
abundance: .
CDR3aa: CASSPALRSPNQPQHF
CDR3nt: TGTGCCAGTAGCCCAGCTCTCCGGTCGCCCAATCAGCCCCAGCATTTT

d_gene: TRBD1
v_gene: TRBV28
j_gene: TRBJ1-6
abundance: once
CDR3aa: CASTSGTGNSPLHF
CDR3nt: TGTGCCAGCACCTCCGGGACAGGGAATTCACCCCTCCACTTT

d_gene: .
v_gene: TRBV7-9
j_gene: TRBJ1-3
abundance: .
CDR3aa: CASSLIAGNTIYF
CDR3nt: TGTGCCAGCAGCTTAATAGCTGGAAACACCATATATTTT

d_gene: TRBD1
v_gene: TRBV5-6
j_gene: TRBJ1-4
abundance: .
CDR3aa: CASSLYRGDNEKLFF
CDR3nt: TGTGCCAGCAGCCTCTACAGGGGTGACAATGAAAAACTGTTTTTT

d_gene: TRBD1
v_gene: TRBV29-1
j_gene: TRBJ2-7
abundance: .
CDR3aa: CSVVVGTVYEQYF
CDR3nt: TGCAGCGTTGTAGTAGGGACAGTATACGAGCAGTACTTC

d_gene: .
v_gene: TRBV5-1
j_gene: TRBJ1-6
abundance: .
CDR3aa: CASSFENSPLHF
CDR3nt: TGCGCCAGCAGCTTTGAGAATTCACCCCTCCACTTT

d_gene: TRBD1
v_gene: TRBV29-1
j_gene: TRBJ1-6
abundance: .
CDR3aa: CSVGDRAQSPLHF
CDR3nt: TGCAGCGTCGGAGACAGGGCCCAATCACCCCTCCACTTT

d_gene: .
v_gene: TRBV2
j_gene: TRBJ1-6
abundance: .
CDR3aa: CASSENWDSPLHF
CDR3nt: TGTGCCAGCAGTGAAAACTGGGACTCACCCCTCCACTTT

d_gene: .
v_gene: TRBV6-5
j_gene: TRBJ1-2
abundance: .
CDR3aa: CASSYPGNYGYTF
CDR3nt: TGTGCCAGCAGTTACCCAGGCAACTATGGCTACACCTTC

d_gene: TRBD1
v_gene: TRBV6-5
j_gene: TRBJ2-3
abundance: .
CDR3aa: CASSPYRQGTDTQYF
CDR3nt: TGTGCCAGCAGTCCCTACCGACAGGGAACAGATACGCAGTATTTT